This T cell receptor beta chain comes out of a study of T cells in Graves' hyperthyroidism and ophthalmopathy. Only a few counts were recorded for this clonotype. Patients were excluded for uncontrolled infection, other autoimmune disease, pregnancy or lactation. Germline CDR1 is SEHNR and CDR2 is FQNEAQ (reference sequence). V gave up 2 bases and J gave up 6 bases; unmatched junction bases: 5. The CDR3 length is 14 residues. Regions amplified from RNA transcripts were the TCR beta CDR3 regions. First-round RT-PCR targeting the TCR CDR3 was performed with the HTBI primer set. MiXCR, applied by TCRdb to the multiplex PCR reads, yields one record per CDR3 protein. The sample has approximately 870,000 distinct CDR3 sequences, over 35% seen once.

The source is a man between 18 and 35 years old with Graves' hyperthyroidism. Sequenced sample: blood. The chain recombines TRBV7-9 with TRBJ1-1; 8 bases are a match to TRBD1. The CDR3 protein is CASSLRTGSAEAFF. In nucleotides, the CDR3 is TGTGCCAGCAGCTTAAGGACAGGGTCGGCTGAAGCTTTCTTT.